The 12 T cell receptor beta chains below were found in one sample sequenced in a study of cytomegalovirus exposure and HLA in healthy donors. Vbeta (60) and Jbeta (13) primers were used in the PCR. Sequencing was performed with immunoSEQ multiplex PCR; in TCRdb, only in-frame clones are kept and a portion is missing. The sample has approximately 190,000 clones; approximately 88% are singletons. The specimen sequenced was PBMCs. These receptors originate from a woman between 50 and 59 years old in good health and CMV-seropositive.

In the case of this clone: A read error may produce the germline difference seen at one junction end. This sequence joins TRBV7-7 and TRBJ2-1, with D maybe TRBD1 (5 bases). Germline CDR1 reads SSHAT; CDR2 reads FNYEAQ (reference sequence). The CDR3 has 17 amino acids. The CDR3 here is CASSLGRGGTTYNEQFF. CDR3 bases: TGTGCTAGCAGCTTAGGAAGGGGCGGTACAACTTACAATGAGCAGTTCTTC.

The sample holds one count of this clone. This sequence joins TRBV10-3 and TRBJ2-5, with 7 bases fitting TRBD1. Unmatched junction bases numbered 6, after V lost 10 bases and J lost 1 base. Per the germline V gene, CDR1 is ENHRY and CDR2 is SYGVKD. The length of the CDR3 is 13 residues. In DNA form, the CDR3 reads TGTGCCACAAGACAGGGCCCCCAAGAGACCCAGTACTTC. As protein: CATRQGPQETQYF.

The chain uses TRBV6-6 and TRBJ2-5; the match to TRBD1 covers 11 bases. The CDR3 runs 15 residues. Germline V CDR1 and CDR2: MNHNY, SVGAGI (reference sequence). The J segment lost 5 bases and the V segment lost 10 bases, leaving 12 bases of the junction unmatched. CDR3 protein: CATSSGTGGRETQYF. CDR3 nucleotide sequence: TGTGCCACCTCTTCTGGGACAGGGGGTAGGGAGACCCAGTACTTC.

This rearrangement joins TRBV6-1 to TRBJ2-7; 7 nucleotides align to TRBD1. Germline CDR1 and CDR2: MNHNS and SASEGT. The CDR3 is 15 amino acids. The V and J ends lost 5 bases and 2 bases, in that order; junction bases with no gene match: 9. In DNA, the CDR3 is TGTGCCAGCAGTCTCGACAGGGACGGGCCCTACGAGCAGTACTTC. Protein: CASSLDRDGPYEQYF.

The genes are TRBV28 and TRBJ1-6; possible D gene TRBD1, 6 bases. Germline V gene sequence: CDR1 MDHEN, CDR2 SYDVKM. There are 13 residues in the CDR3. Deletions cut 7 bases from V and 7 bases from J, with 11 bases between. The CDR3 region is CASKRDTNSPLHF. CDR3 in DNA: TGTGCCAGCAAAAGGGACACAAATTCACCCCTCCACTTT.

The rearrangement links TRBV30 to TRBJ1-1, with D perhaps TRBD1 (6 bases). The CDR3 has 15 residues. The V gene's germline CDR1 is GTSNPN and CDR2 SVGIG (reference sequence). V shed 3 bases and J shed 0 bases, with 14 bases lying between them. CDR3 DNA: TGTGCCTGGAGGGGCCTCGGACAGCTGAACACTGAAGCTTTCTTT. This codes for CAWRGLGQLNTEAFF.

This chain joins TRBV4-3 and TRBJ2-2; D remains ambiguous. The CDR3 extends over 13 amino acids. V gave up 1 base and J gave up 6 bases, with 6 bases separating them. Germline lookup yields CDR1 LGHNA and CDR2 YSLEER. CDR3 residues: CASSQGGSGELFF. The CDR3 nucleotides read TGCGCCAGCAGCCAAGGCGGTTCCGGGGAGCTGTTTTTT.

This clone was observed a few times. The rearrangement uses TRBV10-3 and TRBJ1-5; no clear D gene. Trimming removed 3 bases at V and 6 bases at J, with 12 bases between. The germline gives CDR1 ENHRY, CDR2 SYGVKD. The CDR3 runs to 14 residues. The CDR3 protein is CAISDIGIAQPQHF. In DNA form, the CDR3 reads TGTGCCATCAGTGATATCGGTATCGCTCAGCCCCAGCATTTT.

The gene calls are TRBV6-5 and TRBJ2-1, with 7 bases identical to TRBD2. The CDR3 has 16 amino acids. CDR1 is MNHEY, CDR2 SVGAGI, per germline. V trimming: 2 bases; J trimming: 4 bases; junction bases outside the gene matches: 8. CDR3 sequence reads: CASSYGSGAEYNEQFF. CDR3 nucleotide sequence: TGTGCCAGCAGTTACGGGAGCGGGGCCGAATACAATGAGCAGTTCTTC.

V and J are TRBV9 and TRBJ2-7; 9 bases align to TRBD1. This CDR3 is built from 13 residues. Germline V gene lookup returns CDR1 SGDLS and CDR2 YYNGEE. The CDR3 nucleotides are TGTGCCAGCAGCGTACAGCTTTTGGGGACAGGGCTCGTC. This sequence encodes CASSVQLLGTGLV.

The CDR3 spells CASSSLGQKNTEAFF. The CDR3 bases are TGTGCCAGCAGCTCATTGGGCCAAAAGAACACTGAAGCTTTCTTT. V is TRBV5-4 and J is TRBJ1-1, with D hard to call. V was clipped by 3 bases and J by 1 base, with 13 bases between them. This CDR3 is built from 15 residues. CDR1 and CDR2 (germline): SGHNT, YYREEE (reference sequence). Variable domain in full (rest from reference TRBV5-4 and TRBJ1-1): ETGVTQSPTHLIKTRGQQVTLRCSSQSGHNTVSWYQQALGQGPQFIFQYYREEENGRGNFPPRFSGLQFPNYSSELNVNALELDDSALYLCASSSLGQKNTEAFFGQGTRLTVV.

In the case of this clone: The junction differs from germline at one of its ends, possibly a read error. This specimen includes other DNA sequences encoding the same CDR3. The CDR3 DNA follows: TGTGCCAGCAGAGGGACAGCCCATAATTCGCCCCTCCACTTT. It translates to CASRGTAHNSPLHF. This chain links TRBV6-5 with TRBJ1-6; 7 nucleotides line up with TRBD1. There are 14 residues in the CDR3. Germline V gene sequence: CDR1 MNHEY, CDR2 SVGAGI.